The 20 T cell receptor beta chains in this list originate from one sample, sequenced in a study of blood T cell repertoires in COVID-19 (dated by TCRdb to the early 2020s). Library generation was performed with the immunoSEQ multiplex PCR assay. TCRdb took this table from immuneACCESS and kept in-frame rearrangements with V and J called. Such tables lack part of the clones; where checked against another copy, unresolved V genes explain under half of the gap, and the rest is unexplained. The sample table records 150,000 to 200,000 clones; approximately 80% of these occur just once. The leading ten clones occupy 4.5% to 7.5% of the sample. Specimen: PBMCs or T cells enriched from blood (not recorded which). The receptors here all came from a man in his forties or fifties who had recovered from COVID-19.

The chain couples TRBV18 to TRBJ1-6, with no clear D. CDR3 length: 14 residues. The germline V gene has CDR1 KGHSH and CDR2 LQKENI. Trimming shortened V by 6 bases and J by 8 bases, and 14 bases separated the two germline ends. As DNA, the CDR3 is TGTGCCAGCTCCCCAGGAGGGAGGGATTCACCCCTCCACTTT. Translation: CASSPGGRDSPLHF.

The sample holds a few counts of this clone. The V call is TRBV6-5, the J call TRBJ1-1, with D possibly matching TRBD1 (5 bases). This CDR3 has 15 amino acids. Trimming pared 2 bases from V and 4 bases from J, leaving 14 bases between. Germline V CDR1 and CDR2: MNHEY, SVGAGI. The CDR3 coding sequence is TGTGCCAGCAGTTACCCCGGGGGATACGGCACTGAAGCTTTCTTT. It codes for CASSYPGGYGTEAFF.

This clone was picked up many times. The chain carries TRBV7-6 and TRBJ2-1; D perhaps matches TRBD2 (6 bases). The CDR3 is 16 amino acids. The germline CDR1 and CDR2 sequences are SGHVS and FNYEAQ. V was shortened by 1 base and J by 0 bases, with 10 bases between the two germline ends. Here the CDR3 reads CASSLGRGGSYNEQFF. CDR3 bases: TGTGCCAGCAGCTTAGGGCGGGGAGGCTCCTACAATGAGCAGTTCTTC. Full variable domain (outside the CDR3, taken from reference TRBV7-6 and TRBJ2-1): GAGVSQSPRYKVTKRGQDVALRCDPISGHVSLYWYRQALGQGPEFLTYFNYEAQQDKSGLPNDRFSAERPEGSISTLTIQRTEQRDSAMYRCASSLGRGGSYNEQFFGPGTRLTVL.

This clone was seen a handful of times. The chain has TRBV28 and TRBJ1-1; unclear D gene. Trimming left V 1 base short and J 2 bases short, with 11 bases between. Per germline, CDR1 MDHEN and CDR2 SYDVKM. The CDR3 has 15 amino acids. The CDR3 reads CASSLSGKTNTEAFF. CDR3 bases: TGTGCCAGCAGTTTATCCGGGAAGACTAACACTGAAGCTTTCTTT.

J is TRBJ2-3 and V is TRBV19; D uncertain. CDR3 length equals 14 residues. Between the trimmed V and J ends, which lost 7 bases and 2 bases, there was a span of 13 bases. Germline V CDR1 and CDR2: LNHDA, SQIVND (reference sequence). CDR3 residues: CASTDQAFTDTQYF. The CDR3 DNA reads as TGTGCCAGTACCGACCAGGCTTTCACAGATACGCAGTATTTT.

V and J are TRBV7-9 and TRBJ2-3, with a tentative D call TRBD1 (5 bases). The CDR3 totals 16 residues. The V gene's germline CDR1 is SEHNR and CDR2 FQNEAQ (reference sequence). The V and J ends lost 5 bases and 2 bases respectively, with 17 bases between them. The CDR3 spells CASSLGRATVTDTQYF. The CDR3 DNA is TGTGCCAGCAGCCTAGGCAGGGCCACGGTCACAGATACGCAGTATTTT.

V usage is TRBV10-1 and J usage is TRBJ1-1, with D unclear. Germline V gives CDR1 WNHNN, CDR2 SYGVQD (reference sequence). The CDR3 covers 14 residues. V gave up 7 bases and J gave up 4 bases, with 16 bases separating them. CDR3 loop: CASTIPRRSTEAFF. CDR3 bases: TGCGCCAGCACAATCCCCAGGAGGAGCACTGAAGCTTTCTTT.

This clone has more than one count but fewer than ten. The chain is built from TRBV7-2 and TRBJ1-6; D may be TRBD1 (5 bases). The V end was cut by 2 bases, the J end by 3 bases, with 11 bases between. The CDR3 extends over 16 amino acids. The germline V gene has CDR1 SGHTA and CDR2 FQGNSA. Here the CDR3 reads CASSLSQGYYNSPLHF. CDR3 nucleotides: TGTGCCAGCAGCTTATCTCAGGGTTACTATAATTCACCCCTCCACTTT.

This chain uses TRBV30 with TRBJ1-1; 7 positions match TRBD1. Germline V gene lookup returns CDR1 GTSNPN and CDR2 SVGIG (reference sequence). Germline trimming cut 7 bases from V and 9 bases from J; bases unmatched to any gene: 20. This CDR3 is built from 15 residues. CDR3 DNA sequence: TGTGCCTCGACCGGGGGCCTGACCGGGACAGCAAAAGCTTTCTTT. Protein sequence: CASTGGLTGTAKAFF.

The chain employs TRBV3-1 (or the pseudogene TRBV3-2) and TRBJ1-5; 7 bases align to TRBD1. From germline, CDR1 is LGHDT and CDR2 YNNKEL (reference sequence). The CDR3 has 15 residues. J was trimmed by 9 bases and V by 0 bases; bases with no gene match: 8. Written as DNA, the CDR3 is TGTGCCAGCAGCCAAGATACGAACAGGGGAAGGCCCCAGCATTTT. Amino acid sequence: CASSQDTNRGRPQHF.

The V call is TRBV7-9, the J call TRBJ1-3; D is unclear. V was trimmed by 6 bases and J by 6 bases, leaving 18 bases between them. The CDR3 spans 15 residues. Germline V gives CDR1 SEHNR, CDR2 FQNEAQ (reference sequence). As DNA, the CDR3 is TGTGCCAGCAGTTTACGGGAGACGAATATAAACACCATATATTTT. This encodes CASSLRETNINTIYF.

The V call is TRBV4-1, the J call TRBJ1-5; 8 bases fit TRBD1. The CDR3 contains 18 residues. The germline gives CDR1 MGHRA, CDR2 YSYEKL. V trimming: 1 base; J trimming: 11 bases; junction bases outside the gene matches: 19. The CDR3 coding sequence is TGCGCCAGCAGCCAAGGTGATCAGCCCGGGACAGGTCTGTGGGCCCAGCATTTT. Its translation is CASSQGDQPGTGLWAQHF.

As regards this clone: One end of the junction does not line up with germline, which may come from a read error. The V call is TRBV7-2, the J call TRBJ2-1, with 9 nucleotides matching TRBD2. CDR1 and CDR2 from the germline V gene are SGHTA and FQGNSA. The CDR3 has 14 amino acids. DNA for the CDR3: TGTGCCAGCAGCTCGCCGAATCAGCGGGGGGAGTCGGTCTTC. Amino acids: CASSSPNQRGESVF.

The sample holds one count of this clone. V usage is TRBV5-6 and J usage is TRBJ1-1, with D unclear. The V and J ends lost 3 bases and 0 bases respectively, with 9 bases between them. This CDR3 region has 14 residues. Germline loops: CDR1 SGHDT, CDR2 YYEEEE. The CDR3 bases are TGTGCCAGCAGCTGGGGAGGGATGAACACTGAAGCTTTCTTT. Amino acids: CASSWGGMNTEAFF.

This chain uses TRBV4-1 with TRBJ2-3; 7 bases agree with TRBD2. With V trimmed by 1 base and J by 2 bases, 9 bases remained unmatched. The germline CDR1 and CDR2 sequences are MGHRA and YSYEKL. CDR3 length equals 17 residues. The CDR3 loop reads CASSQGGTKVLTDTQYF. The CDR3 nucleotides are TGCGCCAGCAGCCAAGGTGGGACTAAGGTTCTCACAGATACGCAGTATTTT.

Only a few counts were recorded for this clone. The genes are TRBV12-5 and TRBJ2-1, with 11 positions matching TRBD2. Per germline, CDR1 LGHNT and CDR2 FRNRAP. J gave up 1 base and V 7 bases, and 15 bases lay outside the gene matches. CDR3 length: 19 residues. The CDR3 nucleotides are TGTGCTAGTGCCCTGGCGTTAGCGGGGGGGGGCCGTTCCTACAATGAGCAGTTCTTC. It translates to CASALALAGGGRSYNEQFF. The whole variable domain, remainder taken from reference TRBV12-5 and TRBJ2-1, is DARVTQTPRHKVTEMGQEVTMRCQPILGHNTVFWYRQTMMQGLELLAYFRNRAPLDDSGMPKDRFSAEMPDATLATLKIQPSEPRDSAVYFCASALALAGGGRSYNEQFFGPGTRLTVL.

This chain connects TRBV7-3 to TRBJ2-6, with D perhaps TRBD2 (6 bases). From germline, CDR1 is SGHTA and CDR2 FQGTGA. V lost 8 bases to trimming and J lost 4 bases, with 15 bases between them. CDR3 length equals 15 residues. The CDR3 spells CASRRVAGGANVLTF. The DNA of the CDR3 is TGTGCCAGCCGCAGGGTCGCGGGAGGGGCCAACGTCCTGACTTTC.

This clone was found many times. The genes are TRBV7-9 and TRBJ1-5, with D possibly matching TRBD1 (5 bases). The length of the CDR3 is 15 residues. From germline, CDR1 is SEHNR and CDR2 FQNEAQ (reference sequence). Trimming removed 1 base from V and 2 bases from J, with 9 bases in between. The CDR3 region has the DNA TGTGCCAGCAGCTTAGAGGGGATAGGCAATCAGCCCCAGCATTTT. Encoded protein: CASSLEGIGNQPQHF.

The chain couples TRBV5-1 to TRBJ2-5; 9 bases agree with TRBD2. Trimming removed 0 bases from V and 1 base from J; junction bases left unmatched: 4. There are 16 residues in the CDR3. The germline gives CDR1 SGHRS, CDR2 YFSETQ. Written as DNA, the CDR3 is TGCGCCAGCAGCTTGGAGCGCGGGGGGGTCCAAGAGACCCAGTACTTC. Amino acids: CASSLERGGVQETQYF. The full variable domain, rest sourced from reference TRBV5-1 and TRBJ2-5, is KAGVTQTPRYLIKTRGQQVTLSCSPISGHRSVSWYQQTPGQGLQFLFEYFSETQRNKGNFPGRFSGRQFSNSRSEMNVSTLELGDSALYLCASSLERGGVQETQYFGPGTRLLVL.

The rearrangement joins TRBV14 to TRBJ1-3; D is undetermined. Germline CDR1 reads SGHDN; CDR2 reads FVKESK. CDR3 length: 14 amino acids. V lost 4 bases, J lost 2 bases, and 9 bases lay in between. The CDR3 region has the DNA TGTGCCAGCAGCCCCGGGATGCCTGGAAACACCATATATTTT. Translated, it gives CASSPGMPGNTIYF.